This T cell receptor (beta chain) is drawn from a study of cytomegalovirus exposure and HLA in healthy donors. Whole-study results and caveats: Later analysis suggested links between common viral pathogens and several top significant clusters.

Use of 60 Vbeta and 13 Jbeta primers characterized the PCR. Assay: immunoSEQ multiplex PCR; the TCRdb copy retains only in-frame clones and omits some. This table has more than 60,000 clones, 76% appearing once. Germline CDR1 is LNHDA and CDR2 is SQIVND (reference sequence). V shed 3 bases and J shed 9 bases, with 27 bases lying between them. The CDR3 extends over 18 amino acids. About this clone itself: Antigen unknown.

This cohort consisted of healthy bone marrow donors. Sampled while nominally healthy, donors likely had unrecorded immune exposures. This clonotype was sampled from a man aged 18 to 30 in good health and CMV-seronegative. Sequencing input: PBMCs. The rearrangement joins TRBV19 to TRBJ2-1, with D possibly being TRBD1 (6 bases). The CDR3 region has the DNA TGTGCCAGTAGTATTCCCCCCCGACAGGTCGGGGCAAGCAGTGAGCAGTTCTTC. It specifies CASSIPPRQVGASSEQFF.